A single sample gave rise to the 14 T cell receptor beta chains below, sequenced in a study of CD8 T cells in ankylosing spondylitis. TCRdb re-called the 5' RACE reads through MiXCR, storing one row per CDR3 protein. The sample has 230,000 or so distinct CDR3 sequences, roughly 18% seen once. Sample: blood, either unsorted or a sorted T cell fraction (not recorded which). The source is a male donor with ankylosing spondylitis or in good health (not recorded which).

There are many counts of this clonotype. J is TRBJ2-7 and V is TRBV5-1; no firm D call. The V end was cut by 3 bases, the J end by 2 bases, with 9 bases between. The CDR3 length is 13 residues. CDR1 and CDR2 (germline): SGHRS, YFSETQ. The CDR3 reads CASSSRDTYEQYF. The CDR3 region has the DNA TGCGCCAGCAGCTCCAGAGATACCTACGAGCAGTACTTC.

CDR3 DNA sequence: TGTGCCAGCAGTTTGCCGTCTAGCGGGAATTACTATGAGCAGTTCTTC. This gives the protein CASSLPSSGNYYEQFF. The chain combines TRBV12-3 or TRBV12-4 with TRBJ2-1, with TRBD2 matching over 9 bases. The V and J ends lost 3 bases and 8 bases, in that order; junction bases with no gene match: 11. This CDR3 contains 16 residues.

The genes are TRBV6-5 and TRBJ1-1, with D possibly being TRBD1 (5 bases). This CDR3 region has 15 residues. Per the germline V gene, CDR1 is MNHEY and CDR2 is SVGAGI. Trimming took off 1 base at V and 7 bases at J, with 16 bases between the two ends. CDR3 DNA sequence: TGTGCCAGCAGTTACTGGGGGGAGGAGCGGTTTGAAGCTTTCTTT. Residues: CASSYWGEERFEAFF.

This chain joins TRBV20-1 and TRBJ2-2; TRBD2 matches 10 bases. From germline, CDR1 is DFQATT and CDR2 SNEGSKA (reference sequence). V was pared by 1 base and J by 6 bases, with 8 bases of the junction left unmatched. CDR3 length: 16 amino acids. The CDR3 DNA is TGCAGTGCTAGAGTTATAGCGGGAGGCTCCCCCGGGGAGCTGTTTTTT. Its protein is CSARVIAGGSPGELFF.

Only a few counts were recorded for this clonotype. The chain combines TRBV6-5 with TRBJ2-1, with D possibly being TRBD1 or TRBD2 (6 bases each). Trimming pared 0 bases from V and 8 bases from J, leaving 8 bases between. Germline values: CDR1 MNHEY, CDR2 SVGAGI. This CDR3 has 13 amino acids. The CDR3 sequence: CASSYSGGYEQFF. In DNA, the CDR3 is TGTGCCAGCAGTTACTCAGGGGGGTATGAGCAGTTCTTC.

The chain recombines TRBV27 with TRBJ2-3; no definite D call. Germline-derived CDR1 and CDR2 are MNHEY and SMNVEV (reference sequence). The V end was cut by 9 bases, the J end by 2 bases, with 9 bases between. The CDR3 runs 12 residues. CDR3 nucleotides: TGTGCCAGTGGCCCGTTCACAGATACGCAGTATTTT. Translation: CASGPFTDTQYF.

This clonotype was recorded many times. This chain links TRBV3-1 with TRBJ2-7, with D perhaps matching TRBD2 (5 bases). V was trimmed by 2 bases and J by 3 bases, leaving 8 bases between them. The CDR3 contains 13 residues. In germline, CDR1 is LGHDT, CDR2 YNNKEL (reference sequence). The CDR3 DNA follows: TGTGCCAGCAGCCAAATTGGAGGCTACGAGCAGTACTTC. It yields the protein CASSQIGGYEQYF.

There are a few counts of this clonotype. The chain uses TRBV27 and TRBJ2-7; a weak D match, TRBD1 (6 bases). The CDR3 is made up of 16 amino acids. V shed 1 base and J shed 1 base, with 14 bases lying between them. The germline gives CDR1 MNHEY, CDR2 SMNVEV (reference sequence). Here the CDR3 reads CASSLYYRARSYEQYF. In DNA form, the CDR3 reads TGTGCCAGCAGTTTATATTACAGGGCTAGGTCCTACGAGCAGTACTTC.

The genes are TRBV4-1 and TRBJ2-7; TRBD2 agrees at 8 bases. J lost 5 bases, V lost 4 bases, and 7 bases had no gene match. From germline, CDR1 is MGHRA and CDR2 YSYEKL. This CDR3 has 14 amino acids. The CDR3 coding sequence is TGCGCCAGCAGCCTGGCGGGGGGAACCGACGAGCAGTACTTC. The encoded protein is CASSLAGGTDEQYF.

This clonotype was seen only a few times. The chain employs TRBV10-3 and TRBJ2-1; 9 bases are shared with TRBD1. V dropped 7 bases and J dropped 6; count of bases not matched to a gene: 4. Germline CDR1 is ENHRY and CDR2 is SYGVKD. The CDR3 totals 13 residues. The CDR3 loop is CAIMDRGVNEQFF. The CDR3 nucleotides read TGTGCCATCATGGACAGGGGCGTCAATGAGCAGTTCTTC.

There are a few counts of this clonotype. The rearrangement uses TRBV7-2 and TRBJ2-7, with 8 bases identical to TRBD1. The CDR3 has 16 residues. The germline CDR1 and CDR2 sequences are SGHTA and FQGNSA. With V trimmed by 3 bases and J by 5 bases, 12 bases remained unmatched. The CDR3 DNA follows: TGTGCCAGCAGCTTGATCATCGGGACAGGAGTCGACGAGCAGTACTTC. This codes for CASSLIIGTGVDEQYF.

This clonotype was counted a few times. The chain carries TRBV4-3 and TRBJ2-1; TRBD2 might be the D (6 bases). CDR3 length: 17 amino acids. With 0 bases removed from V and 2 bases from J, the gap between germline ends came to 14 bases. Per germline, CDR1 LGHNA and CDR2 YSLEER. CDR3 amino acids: CASSQEGGGDPYNEQFF. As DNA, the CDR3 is TGCGCCAGCAGCCAAGAAGGAGGAGGGGACCCCTACAATGAGCAGTTCTTC.

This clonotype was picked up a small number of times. The CDR3 nucleotides are TGTGCCAGCAGCCCTCGAGGGACTAGCGGCAACGAGCAGTACTTC. This codes for CASSPRGTSGNEQYF. This rearrangement joins TRBV12-3 or TRBV12-4 to TRBJ2-7, with 11 bases aligning to TRBD2. The CDR3 loop spans 15 amino acids. J gave up 5 bases and V 6 bases, and 9 bases lay outside the gene matches.

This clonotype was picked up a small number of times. The CDR3 reads CASTSQRSTEAFF. The CDR3 region has the DNA TGTGCCAGCACCTCCCAGCGGTCCACTGAAGCTTTCTTT. The rearrangement joins TRBV7-9 to TRBJ1-1; D not certain. The germline CDR1 and CDR2 sequences are SEHNR and FQNEAQ (reference sequence). The CDR3 contains 13 residues. V lost 7 bases, J lost 4 bases, and 13 bases lay in between.